The clone carrying this T cell receptor beta chain came up many times. The antigen remains undetermined. V trimming: 6 bases; J trimming: 3 bases; junction bases outside the gene matches: 6. The CDR3 runs 14 residues. Germline assignment: CDR1 MNHNS and CDR2 SASEGT. The record originates from a study of T cells in Graves' hyperthyroidism and ophthalmopathy. Background on the study: Peripheral blood specimens were obtained at initial diagnosis, prior to any treatment.

General study findings and limits: Ophthalmopathy could be told apart from stable hyperthyroidism with a 13 V-J model.

TCR beta CDR3 regions were amplified from RNA. With the HTBI primer set, the TCR CDR3 went through a first round of RT-PCR. TCRdb re-called the multiplex PCR reads with MiXCR, one entry per CDR3 protein. The sample has about 520,000 distinct CDR3 sequences; approximately 25% are singletons. The rearrangement joins TRBV6-1 to TRBJ2-7; 9 nucleotides align to TRBD2. Material: blood. This receptor was identified in a woman between 25 and 40 years old with Graves' ophthalmopathy. The CDR3 is CASRASGAIYEQYF. In DNA, the CDR3 is TGTGCCAGCAGGGCTAGCGGGGCCATCTACGAGCAGTACTTC.